This passage covers 2 T cell receptor beta chains from one sample sequenced in a study of post-analysis software for immune sequencing data. Overall study findings and caveats: About five TRBV segments were more frequent in patients than controls; TRBV5-6, TRBV5-1 and TRBV20-1 belonged to this group.

What these receptors recognize is not known. Unique molecular identifiers were built into the TCR beta cDNA libraries. MiXCR was run by TCRdb on the PCR reads, yielding one entry per CDR3 protein. The table shows hundreds of thousands of distinct CDR3 sequences, with about 32% occurring only once. The material sequenced was blood. These receptors were taken from a girl aged 10 to 17 with multiple sclerosis.

The V call is TRBV7-2, the J call TRBJ1-2, with 9 bases aligning to TRBD1. The CDR3 runs 14 residues. CDR1 and CDR2 (germline): SGHTA, FQGNSA. Trimming took 0 bases from V and 6 from J; bases not matched to a gene: 2. The DNA for the CDR3 is TGTGCCAGCAGCTTAGCGCGACAGGGGGATGGCTACACCTTC. Its protein product is CASSLARQGDGYTF.

The chain's CDR3 is CASSPPWGKLFF. The CDR3 DNA is TGTGCCAGCAGCCCCCCTTGGGGAAAACTGTTTTTT. This chain connects TRBV7-9 to TRBJ1-4; D is unresolved. This CDR3 has 12 amino acids. The germline V and J ends were trimmed by 5 bases and 10 bases, with 11 bases remaining between them. The germline gives CDR1 SEHNR, CDR2 FQNEAQ (reference sequence).